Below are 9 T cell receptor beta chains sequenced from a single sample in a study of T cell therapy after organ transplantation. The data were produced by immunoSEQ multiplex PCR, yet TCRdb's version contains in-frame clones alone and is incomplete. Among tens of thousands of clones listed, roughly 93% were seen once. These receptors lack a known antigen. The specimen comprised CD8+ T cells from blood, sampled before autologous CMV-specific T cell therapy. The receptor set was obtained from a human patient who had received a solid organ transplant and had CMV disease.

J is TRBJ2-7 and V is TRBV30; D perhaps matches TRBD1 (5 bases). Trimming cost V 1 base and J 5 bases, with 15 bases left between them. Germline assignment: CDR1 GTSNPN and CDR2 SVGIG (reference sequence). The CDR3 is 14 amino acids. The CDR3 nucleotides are TGTGCCTGGAGTGGGGTGGACACTGCCCACGAGCAGTACTTC. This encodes CAWSGVDTAHEQYF. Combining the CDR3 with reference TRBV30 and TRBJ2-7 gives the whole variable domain SQTIHQWPATLVQPVGSPLSLECTVEGTSNPNLYWYRQAAGRGLQLLFYSVGIGQISSEVPQNLSASRPQDRQFILSSKKLLLSDSGFYLCAWSGVDTAHEQYFGPGTRLTVT.

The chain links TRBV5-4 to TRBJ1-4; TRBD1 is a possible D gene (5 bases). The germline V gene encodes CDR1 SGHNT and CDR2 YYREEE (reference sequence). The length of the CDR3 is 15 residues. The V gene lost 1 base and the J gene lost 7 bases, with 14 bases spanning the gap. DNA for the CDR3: TGTGCCAGCAGCTTGAGGCAGGGCGGAATTGAAAAACTGTTTTTT. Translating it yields CASSLRQGGIEKLFF.

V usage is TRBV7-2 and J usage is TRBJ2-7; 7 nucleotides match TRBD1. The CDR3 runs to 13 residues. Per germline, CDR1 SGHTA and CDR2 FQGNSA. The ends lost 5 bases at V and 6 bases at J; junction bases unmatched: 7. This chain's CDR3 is CASSVLSGGEQYF. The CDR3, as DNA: TGTGCCAGCAGCGTCTTATCAGGGGGCGAGCAGTACTTC.

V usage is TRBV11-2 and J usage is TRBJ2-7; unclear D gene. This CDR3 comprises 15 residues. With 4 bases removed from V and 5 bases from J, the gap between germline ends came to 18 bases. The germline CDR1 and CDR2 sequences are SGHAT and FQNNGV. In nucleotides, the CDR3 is TGTGCCAGCAGCTCCCCGTGGGCAGCAGAGAACGAGCAGTACTTC. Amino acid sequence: CASSSPWAAENEQYF.

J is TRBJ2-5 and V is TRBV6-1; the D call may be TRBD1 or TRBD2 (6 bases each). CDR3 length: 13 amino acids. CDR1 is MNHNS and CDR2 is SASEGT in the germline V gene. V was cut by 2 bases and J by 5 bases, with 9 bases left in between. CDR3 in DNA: TGTGCCAGCAGTGAATGGGGGGCTGAGACCCAGTACTTC. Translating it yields CASSEWGAETQYF.

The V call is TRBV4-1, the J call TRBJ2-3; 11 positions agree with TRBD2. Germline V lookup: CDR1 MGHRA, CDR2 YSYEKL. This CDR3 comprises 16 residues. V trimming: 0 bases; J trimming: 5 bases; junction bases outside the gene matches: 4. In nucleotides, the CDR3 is TGCGCCAGCAGCCAAGAACTAGCGGGAGCGGGAGATACGCAGTATTTT. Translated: CASSQELAGAGDTQYF.

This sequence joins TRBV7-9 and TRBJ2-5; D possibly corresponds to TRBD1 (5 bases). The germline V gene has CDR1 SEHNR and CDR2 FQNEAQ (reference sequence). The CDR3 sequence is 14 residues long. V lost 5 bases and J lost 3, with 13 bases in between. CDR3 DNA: TGTGCCAGCAGCCCCGGGCAGGACAAAGAGACCCAGTACTTC. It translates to CASSPGQDKETQYF. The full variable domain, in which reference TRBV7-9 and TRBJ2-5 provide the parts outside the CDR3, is DTGVSQNPRHKITKRGQNVTFRCDPISEHNRLYWYRQTLGQGPEFLTYFQNEAQLEKSRLLSDRFSAERPKGSFSTLEIQRTEQGDSAMYLCASSPGQDKETQYFGPGTRLLVL.

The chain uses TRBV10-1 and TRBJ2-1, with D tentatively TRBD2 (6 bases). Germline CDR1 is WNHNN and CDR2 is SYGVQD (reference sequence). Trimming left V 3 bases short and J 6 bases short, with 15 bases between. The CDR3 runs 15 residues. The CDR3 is CASSDSGTYSNEQFF. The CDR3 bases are TGCGCCAGCAGTGATTCTGGGACTTACTCCAATGAGCAGTTCTTC.

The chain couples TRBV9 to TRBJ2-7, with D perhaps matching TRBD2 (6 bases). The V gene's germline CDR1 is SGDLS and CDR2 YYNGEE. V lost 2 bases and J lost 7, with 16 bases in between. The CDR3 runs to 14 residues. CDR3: CASSVGRGLREQYF. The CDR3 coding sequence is TGTGCCAGCAGCGTGGGACGGGGACTGAGGGAGCAGTACTTC.